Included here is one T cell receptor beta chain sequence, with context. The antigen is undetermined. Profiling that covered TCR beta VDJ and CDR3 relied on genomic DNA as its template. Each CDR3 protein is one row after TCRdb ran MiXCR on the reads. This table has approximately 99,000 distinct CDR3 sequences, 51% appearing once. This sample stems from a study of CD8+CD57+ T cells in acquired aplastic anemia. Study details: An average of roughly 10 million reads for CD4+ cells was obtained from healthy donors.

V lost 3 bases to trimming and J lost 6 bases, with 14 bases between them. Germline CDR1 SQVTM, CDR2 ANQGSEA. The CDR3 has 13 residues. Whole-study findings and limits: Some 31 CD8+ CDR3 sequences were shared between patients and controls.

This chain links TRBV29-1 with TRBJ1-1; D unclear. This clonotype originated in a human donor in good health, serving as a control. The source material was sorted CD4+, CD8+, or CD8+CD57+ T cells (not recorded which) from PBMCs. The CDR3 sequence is CSVELGYFPEAFF. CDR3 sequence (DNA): TGCAGCGTTGAGCTTGGTTATTTTCCTGAAGCTTTCTTT.